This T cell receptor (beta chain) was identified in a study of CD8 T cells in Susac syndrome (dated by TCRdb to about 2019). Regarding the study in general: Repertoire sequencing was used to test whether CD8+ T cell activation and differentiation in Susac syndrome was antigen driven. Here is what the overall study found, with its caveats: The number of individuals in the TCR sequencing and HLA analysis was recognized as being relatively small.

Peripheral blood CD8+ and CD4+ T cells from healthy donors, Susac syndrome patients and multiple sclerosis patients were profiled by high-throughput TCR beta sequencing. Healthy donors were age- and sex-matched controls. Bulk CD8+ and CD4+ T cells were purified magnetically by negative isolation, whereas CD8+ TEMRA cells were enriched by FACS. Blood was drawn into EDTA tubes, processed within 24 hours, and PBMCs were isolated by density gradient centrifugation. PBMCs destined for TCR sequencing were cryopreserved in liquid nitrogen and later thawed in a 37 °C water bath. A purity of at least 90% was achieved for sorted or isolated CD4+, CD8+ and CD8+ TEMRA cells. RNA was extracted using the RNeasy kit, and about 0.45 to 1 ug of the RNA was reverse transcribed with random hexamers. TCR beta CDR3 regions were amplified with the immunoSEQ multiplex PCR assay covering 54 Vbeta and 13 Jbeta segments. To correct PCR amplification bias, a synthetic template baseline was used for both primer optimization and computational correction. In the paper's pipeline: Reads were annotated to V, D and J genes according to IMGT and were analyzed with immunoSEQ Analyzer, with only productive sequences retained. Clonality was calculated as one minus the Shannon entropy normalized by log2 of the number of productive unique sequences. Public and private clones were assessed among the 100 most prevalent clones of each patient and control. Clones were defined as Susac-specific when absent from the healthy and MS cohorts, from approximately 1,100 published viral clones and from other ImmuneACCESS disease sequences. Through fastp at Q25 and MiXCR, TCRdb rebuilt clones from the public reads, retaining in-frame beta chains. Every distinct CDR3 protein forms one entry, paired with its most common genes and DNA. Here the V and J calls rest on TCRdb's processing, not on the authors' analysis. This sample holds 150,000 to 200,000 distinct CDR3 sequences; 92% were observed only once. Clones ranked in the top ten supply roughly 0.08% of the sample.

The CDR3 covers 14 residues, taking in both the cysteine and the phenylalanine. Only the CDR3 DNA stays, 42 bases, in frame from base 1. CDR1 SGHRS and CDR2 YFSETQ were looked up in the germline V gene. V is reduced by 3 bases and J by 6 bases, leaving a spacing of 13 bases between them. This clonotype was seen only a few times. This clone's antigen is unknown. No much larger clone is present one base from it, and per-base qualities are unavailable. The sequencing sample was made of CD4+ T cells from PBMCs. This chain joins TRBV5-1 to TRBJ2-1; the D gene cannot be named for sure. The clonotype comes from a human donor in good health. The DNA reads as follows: TGCGCCAGCAGCTCGGGCAGGACCCGCAATGAGCAGTTCTTC. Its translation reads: CASSSGRTRNEQFF.